One T cell receptor beta chain is described in this entry. What it binds is unknown. The data belong to a study of T-cell memory formation after mild COVID-19. This CDR3 region has 15 residues. The germline CDR1 and CDR2 sequences are WNHNN and SYGVQD (reference sequence). V gave up 2 bases and J gave up 2 bases, with 11 bases separating them. From 5'RACE with constant-segment primers came TCR alpha and TCR beta cDNA libraries that carried sample barcodes and UMIs. TCRdb called the 5' RACE reads again in MiXCR, with one record for every CDR3 protein. This table holds about 320,000 distinct CDR3 sequences, around 15% found once. Study results and limitations: Detection of some responders pre-infection suggested pre-existing cross-reactive memory T cells participated. Day 15 to 85 contracting clones showed balanced CD4/CD8; day 15 to 37 expanders favored CD4+. Confirmation was lacking for SARS-CoV-2 specificity of second-wave clones that peaked on day 37.

Specimen: PBMCs or a T cell subset sorted from them (not recorded which). This TCR derives from a man aged 18 to 30 who had mild COVID-19 (a few samples of this study predate the infection). Cell type and time point are not known. The V and J genes are TRBV10-1 and TRBJ2-3, with unresolved D. The CDR3 DNA follows: TGCGCCAGCAGTGAGACCCTAGACTCCACAGATACGCAGTATTTT. Translation: CASSETLDSTDTQYF.